This T cell receptor beta chain was identified during a study of cytomegalovirus exposure and HLA in healthy donors. Here immunoSEQ multiplex PCR was the method, and the copy in TCRdb shows in-frame clones only, minus some. The data show about 200,000 clones, approximately 80% seen once. Sequencing used PBMCs. The TCR sequence derives from a woman in her thirties in good health and CMV-seropositive.

CDR3 nucleotides: TGCAGCGGAAACAGAAATAAGGACACTGAAGCTTTCTTT. As protein: CSGNRNKDTEAFF. V gene TRBV29-1 combines with J gene TRBJ1-1; unclear D gene. This CDR3 region has 13 residues. Germline lookup yields CDR1 SQVTM and CDR2 ANQGSEA. The germline V and J ends were trimmed by 7 bases and 3 bases, with 15 bases remaining between them.